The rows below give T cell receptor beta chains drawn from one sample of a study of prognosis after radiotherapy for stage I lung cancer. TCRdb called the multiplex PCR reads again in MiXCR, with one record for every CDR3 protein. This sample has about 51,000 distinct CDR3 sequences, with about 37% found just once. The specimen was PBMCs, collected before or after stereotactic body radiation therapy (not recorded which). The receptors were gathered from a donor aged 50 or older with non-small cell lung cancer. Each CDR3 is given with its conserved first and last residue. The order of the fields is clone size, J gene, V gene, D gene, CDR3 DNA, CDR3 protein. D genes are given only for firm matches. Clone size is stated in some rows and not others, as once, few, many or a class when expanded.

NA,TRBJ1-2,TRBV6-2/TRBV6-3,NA,TGTGCCAGCAGTGAGCTGGGACTCTATGGCTACACCTTC,CASSELGLYGYTF
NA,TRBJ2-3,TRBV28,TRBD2,TGTGCCAGCAGCCAAATCGGACTAGCGGGGGGGGGGGGTTGGGATACGCAGTATTTT,CASSQIGLAGGGGWDTQYF
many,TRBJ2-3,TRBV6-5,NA,TGTGCCAGCAGTTACCAACAGCCTACCACAGATACGCAGTATTTT,CASSYQQPTTDTQYF
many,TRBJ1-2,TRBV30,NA,TGTGCCTGGAGTGCCACAGGTTTTGCTGGCTACACCTTC,CAWSATGFAGYTF
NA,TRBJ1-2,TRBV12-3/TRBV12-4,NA,TGTGCCAGCAGGGCCCGGGGTGGAATCTACACCTTC,CASRARGGIYTF
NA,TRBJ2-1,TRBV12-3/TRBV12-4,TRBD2,TGTGCCAGCAGCGGGACTAGCGTCCACAATGAGCGGTTCTTC,CASSGTSVHNERFF
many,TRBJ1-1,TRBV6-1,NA,TGTGCCAGCAGAGGCAACTTGCAAGCTTTCTTT,CASRGNLQAFF
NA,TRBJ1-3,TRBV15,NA,TGTGCCACCAGCGTTGTAAACACCATATATTTT,CATSVVNTIYF
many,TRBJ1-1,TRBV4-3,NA,TGCGCCAGCAGCCAAGATCTTGGCGTCAGGCGGGGGACTGAAGCTTTCTTT,CASSQDLGVRRGTEAFF
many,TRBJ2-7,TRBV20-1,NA,TGCAGTGCTAGTACCATGGGCTACGAGCAGTACTTC,CSASTMGYEQYF
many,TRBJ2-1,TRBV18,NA,TGTGCCAGCTCAGCCGGGAGCAATGAGCAGTTCTTC,CASSAGSNEQFF
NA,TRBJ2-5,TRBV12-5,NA,TGTGCTAGTGGGTCCTTATTGACCCAGTACTTC,CASGSLLTQYF
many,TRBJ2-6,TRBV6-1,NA,TGTGCCAGCAGTGAAGCCCGGCTCTCTGGGGCCAACGTCCTGACTTTC,CASSEARLSGANVLTF
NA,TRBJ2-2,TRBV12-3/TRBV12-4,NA,TGTGCCAGCAGGTTTAGCGTGAACACCGGGGATCTGTTTTTT,CASRFSVNTGDLFF
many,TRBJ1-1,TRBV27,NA,TGTGCCAGCAGTACAACTCAACAGGCTTACCGAGAAGCTTTCTTT,CASSTTQQAYREAFF
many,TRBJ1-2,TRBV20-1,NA,TGCAGTGCTAGAGATACTGGGGTTGGGGGCTACACCTTC,CSARDTGVGGYTF
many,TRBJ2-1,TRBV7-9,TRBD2,TGTGCCAGCAGCCCGCGGACTAGCGGGAATTACAATGAGCAGTTCTTC,CASSPRTSGNYNEQFF
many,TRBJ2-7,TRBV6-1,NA,TGTGCCAGCAGTCCCGCCGGGACCGCAGGGCAGTACTTC,CASSPAGTAGQYF
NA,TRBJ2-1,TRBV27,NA,TGTGCCTACTTGCCTTTAGGCGGGGCGTATGAGCAGTTCTTC,CAYLPLGGAYEQFF
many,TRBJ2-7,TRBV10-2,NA,TGCGCCAACTGTAAGCGGACTTGCGAGCAGTACTTC,CANCKRTCEQYF
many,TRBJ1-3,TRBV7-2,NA,TGTGCCAGCAGCTTAGTCCTGCATTCTGGAAACACCATATATTTT,CASSLVLHSGNTIYF
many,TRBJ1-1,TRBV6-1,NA,TGTGCCAGCAGTCGAACAGGGTTCGACACTGAAGCTTTCTTT,CASSRTGFDTEAFF
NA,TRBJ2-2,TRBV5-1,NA,TGCGCCAGCAGCTTTGTTGGTTCCAACACCGGTGAGCTGTTTTTT,CASSFVGSNTGELFF
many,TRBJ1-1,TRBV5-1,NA,TGCGCCAGTACTAGGGGGGGACATAACACTGAAGCTTTCTTT,CASTRGGHNTEAFF
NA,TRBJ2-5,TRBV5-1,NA,TGCACCAGCGGCGAAGGGGGGGATGAGACCCAGTACTTT,CTSGEGGDETQYF
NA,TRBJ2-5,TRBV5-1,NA,TGCGCCAGCAGCTACGACGCGTGTCGGGTCCTAGAGACCCAGTACTTC,CASSYDACRVLETQYF
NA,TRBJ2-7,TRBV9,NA,TGTGCCAGCAGCGTAGGAATGGACACCGCCTACGAGCAGTACTTC,CASSVGMDTAYEQYF